One sample yielded the 26 T cell receptor beta chains listed below, sequenced in a study of type 1 regulatory T cells (dated by TCRdb to the early 2020s). Sequencing was carried out with an Illumina MiSeq. In TCRdb, the public reads were trimmed at Q25 with fastp and aligned with MiXCR, with productive beta chains retained. Rows are unified per CDR3 protein, each entry keeping the most common DNA and genes. For this sample the table gives about 23,000 distinct CDR3 sequences, of which more than 45% were detected only once. The top ten clonotypes cover roughly 5.2% of the sample. These TCRs' antigens remain unknown. The sequenced sample was cultured T cells, either the whole culture or a sorted T cell fraction (not recorded which). The source is a human donor in good health.

The chain recombines TRBV4-2 with TRBJ2-1; no clear D gene. Trimming cost V 1 base and J 7 bases, with 5 bases left between them. The CDR3 covers 12 residues. In germline, CDR1 is LGHNA, CDR2 YNFKEQ. CDR3 DNA sequence: TGTGCCAGCAGCCAAGTTCGGAATGAGCAGTTCTTC. Its protein is CASSQVRNEQFF.

J is TRBJ2-6 and V is TRBV10-1; D may be TRBD1 (5 bases). This CDR3 comprises 16 residues. The germline V gene has CDR1 WNHNN and CDR2 SYGVQD (reference sequence). V was shortened by 9 bases and J by 2 bases, with 17 bases between the two germline ends. The CDR3 spells CARSPGHRTGANVLTF. Here the CDR3 DNA reads TGCGCCAGATCCCCCGGACACAGGACTGGGGCCAACGTCCTGACTTTC.

The V call is TRBV5-1, the J call TRBJ2-3, with 10 bases that match TRBD2. This CDR3 has 16 amino acids. Germline lookup yields CDR1 SGHRS and CDR2 YFSETQ. Losses at the gene ends were 6 bases for V and 5 bases for J; bases not matched to a gene: 12. The CDR3 spells CASTGLAGVLGDTQYF. CDR3 DNA sequence: TGCGCCAGCACAGGGCTAGCGGGGGTTCTGGGAGATACGCAGTATTTT.

The V and J genes are TRBV6-1 and TRBJ2-1, with 8 nucleotides matching TRBD1. CDR1 is MNHNS and CDR2 is SASEGT in the germline V gene. After removal of 2 bases from V and 9 bases from J, the junction contained 9 bases not matched to a gene. This CDR3 region has 15 residues. The CDR3 region is CASSEHTGGRAEQFF. In DNA, the CDR3 is TGTGCCAGCAGTGAACACACAGGGGGGCGGGCTGAGCAGTTCTTC.

The genes are TRBV10-3 and TRBJ2-1, with D perhaps matching TRBD1 or TRBD2 (6 bases each). The CDR3 extends over 16 amino acids. The germline V gene has CDR1 ENHRY and CDR2 SYGVKD. Trimming removed 10 bases at V and 4 bases at J, with 23 bases between. CDR3 in DNA: TGTGCCACCGCGTCGGGGGCCACGATCGGATACAATGAGCAGTTCTTC. Translating it yields CATASGATIGYNEQFF.

This clonotype is categorized as medium-sized (0.01 to 0.1%). V gene TRBV7-2 combines with J gene TRBJ2-7; 9 bases are a match to TRBD2. CDR3 size: 17 residues. Germline loops: CDR1 SGHTA, CDR2 FQGNSA. Unmatched junction bases numbered 14, after V lost 4 bases and J lost 4 bases. CDR3 sequence (DNA): TGTGCCAGCAGCTCCCTCGGCGGCGGGGGGGCCCTGTACGAGCAGTACTTC. The encoded protein is CASSSLGGGGALYEQYF.

The chain uses TRBV6-2 or TRBV6-3 and TRBJ2-3, with D perhaps TRBD2 (5 bases). The V end lost 7 bases, the J end lost 8 bases, and 16 bases lay between the germline ends. The germline V gene encodes CDR1 MNHEY and CDR2 SVGEGT. CDR3 size: 13 residues. The CDR3: CASKSSTSGTQYF. The CDR3 coding sequence is TGTGCCAGCAAGTCCTCTACTAGTGGTACGCAGTATTTT.

This clonotype was observed a few times. The chain employs TRBV4-1 and TRBJ2-5; the D gene is possibly TRBD2 (6 bases). Between the trimmed V and J ends, which lost 2 bases and 1 base, there was a span of 14 bases. Per germline, CDR1 MGHRA and CDR2 YSYEKL. The CDR3 spans 16 residues. The CDR3 region has the DNA TGCGCCAGCAGCCAACTGGGCGGGGCCAGCCAAGAGACCCAGTACTTC. This translates into CASSQLGGASQETQYF.

The V gene is TRBV6-5, the J gene TRBJ2-3; D might be TRBD2 (5 bases). CDR3 size: 16 residues. Germline V gene data show CDR1 as MNHEY and CDR2 as SVGAGI. The ends were cut back, 6 bases at V and 1 base at J, with 17 bases in the middle. The CDR3 coding sequence is TGTGCCAGCAGCGGACGGTCTAGCTACGGCACAGATACGCAGTATTTT. Translating it yields CASSGRSSYGTDTQYF.

This clonotype is medium-sized. The J gene is TRBJ2-2, the V gene TRBV12-3 or TRBV12-4; 12 positions match TRBD1. The CDR3 is 16 amino acids. V lost 4 bases to trimming and J lost 7 bases; unmatched junction nucleotides: 7. The CDR3, as DNA: TGTGCCAGCAGTTCCAGGGGACAGGGGGCTGGCGGGGAGCTGTTTTTT. It is translated as CASSSRGQGAGGELFF.

The V and J genes are TRBV2 and TRBJ2-1; either TRBD1 or TRBD2 may supply D (8 bases each). V was pared by 7 bases and J by 10 bases, with 29 bases between. The CDR3 runs to 17 residues. The germline V gene encodes CDR1 SNHLY and CDR2 FYNNEI. The CDR3: CASTSTGGASGRSEQFF. CDR3 sequence (DNA): TGTGCCAGCACCTCCACAGGGGGGGCTAGCGGGCGATCGGAGCAGTTCTTC.

The genes are TRBV11-2 and TRBJ1-1; TRBD1 matches at 8 bases. Trimming took 5 bases from V and 5 from J; bases not matched to a gene: 10. This CDR3 has 15 amino acids. Germline values: CDR1 SGHAT, CDR2 FQNNGV. The DNA of the CDR3 is TGTGCCAGCAGCCCAGTGACAGGGGCCCTAACTGAAGCTTTCTTT. It yields the protein CASSPVTGALTEAFF.

Turning to this clonotype: Its ends do not fully match the called genes, so a read error is possible. The rearrangement joins TRBV4-1 to TRBJ2-7, with a possible D match to TRBD2 (6 bases). Germline-derived CDR1 and CDR2 are MGHRA and YSYEKL. This CDR3 is 13 amino acids long. The CDR3 loop reads CTSGQGTLTEQYF. CDR3 nucleotides: TGCACCAGCGGCCAAGGGACTCTGACCGAGCAGTACTTC.

There are a few counts of this clonotype. The rearrangement links TRBV7-3 to TRBJ1-1; D is undetermined. V lost 4 bases, J lost 8 bases, and 11 bases lay in between. CDR3 length: 12 residues. Germline lookup yields CDR1 SGHTA and CDR2 FQGTGA. The CDR3 DNA is TGTGCCAGCAGCTCCCGGGAGTGGGAAGCTTTCTTT. Translated, it gives CASSSREWEAFF.

The rearrangement uses TRBV6-1 and TRBJ1-4, with 10 bases aligning to TRBD1. With 2 bases clipped from V and 10 bases from J, the junction kept 7 bases outside the gene matches. The V gene's germline CDR1 is MNHNS and CDR2 SASEGT. This CDR3 spans 15 amino acids. The CDR3 DNA reads TGTGCCAGCAGTGAAATGGGGACAGGGGTGGTAAAACTGTTTTTT. Translation gives CASSEMGTGVVKLFF.

This chain joins TRBV7-9 and TRBJ1-3; 7 bases agree with TRBD1. The CDR3 sequence is 18 residues long. Germline V gives CDR1 SEHNR, CDR2 FQNEAQ (reference sequence). With 4 bases clipped from V and 9 bases from J, the junction kept 21 bases outside the gene matches. The CDR3 nucleotides are TGTGCCAGCAGCTCGGTATCGGAGGGGGCGTTTTTGGGTCCCACCATATATTTT. It specifies CASSSVSEGAFLGPTIYF.

This rearrangement joins TRBV4-1 to TRBJ1-1; TRBD1 agrees at 9 bases. J lost 4 bases, V lost 7 bases, and 13 bases had no gene match. The CDR3 is 16 residues long. Germline V lookup: CDR1 MGHRA, CDR2 YSYEKL. The CDR3 coding sequence is TGCGCCAGCACCGACTTGGGACAGGGAAGTTTCACTGAAGCTTTCTTT. This encodes CASTDLGQGSFTEAFF.

As regards this clonotype: One junction end disagrees with the germline gene, perhaps due to a read error. V gene TRBV20-1 combines with J gene TRBJ2-5; the match to TRBD1 covers 7 bases. Germline-derived CDR1 and CDR2 are DFQATT and SNEGSKA (reference sequence). The CDR3 sequence is 15 residues long. The CDR3 region has the DNA TGCAGTGCCGACCTCCGGGACAGCCAACAAGAGACCCTGTACTTC. As protein: CSADLRDSQQETLYF.

With respect to this clonotype: A much larger clone differs by one base, so this may be a read error. V and J are TRBV4-2 and TRBJ2-2; 8 positions match TRBD2. This CDR3 has 18 residues. The germline CDR1 and CDR2 sequences are LGHNA and YNFKEQ. The CDR3 reads CASSQDRRGAGLPGGLFF. The CDR3, as DNA: TGTGCCAGCAGCCAAGATCGGCGGGGGGCCGGCTTGCCCGGGGGGCTGTTTTTT.

J is TRBJ2-5 and V is TRBV7-2; D call uncertain. This CDR3 has 15 residues. V lost 4 bases and J 2 bases, leaving 14 bases between the germline ends. Germline CDR1 is SGHTA and CDR2 is FQGNSA. CDR3 bases: TGTGCCAGCAGCTCTAGTTGGCGGCCGCAAGAGACCCAGTACTTC. It encodes CASSSSWRPQETQYF.

Turning to this clonotype: Just one base apart from a much larger clone, this may be a read error. The chain combines TRBV28 with TRBJ1-1; TRBD1 is a possible D gene (5 bases). This CDR3 region has 15 residues. Trimming pared 5 bases from V and 6 bases from J, leaving 19 bases between. Germline V CDR1 and CDR2: MDHEN, SYDVKM. The CDR3 DNA follows: TGTGCCAGCAGTCTTCAGGGAATTGGAGTCGCTGAAGCTTTCTTT. This sequence encodes CASSLQGIGVAEAFF.

This clonotype was seen at least ten times. V gene TRBV10-3 combines with J gene TRBJ2-3; D not certain. Looked up from germline, CDR1 is ENHRY and CDR2 is SYGVKD. The CDR3 length is 14 residues. The V and J ends lost 3 bases and 2 bases respectively, with 9 bases between them. This chain's CDR3 is CAISDQRLTDTQYF. The CDR3 DNA follows: TGTGCCATCAGTGACCAGCGTCTCACAGATACGCAGTATTTT.

This clonotype ranks as medium-sized (0.01 to 0.1%). The chain combines TRBV5-1 with TRBJ1-2; D uncertain. The V end lost 0 bases, the J end lost 4 bases, and 10 bases lay between the germline ends. The CDR3 consists of 14 residues. Germline CDR1 SGHRS, CDR2 YFSETQ. The CDR3 sequence: CASSLVPEIYGYTF. For the CDR3, the DNA is TGCGCCAGCAGCTTGGTGCCGGAGATCTATGGCTACACCTTC. Drawing the rest from reference TRBV5-1 and TRBJ1-2, the complete variable domain is KAGVTQTPRYLIKTRGQQVTLSCSPISGHRSVSWYQQTPGQGLQFLFEYFSETQRNKGNFPGRFSGRQFSNSRSEMNVSTLELGDSALYLCASSLVPEIYGYTFGSGTRLTVV.

In this sample, this clonotype turned up a few times. The CDR3, as DNA: TGCGCCAGCAGCGTGGGGGGCTACGAGCAGTACTTC. Its translation: CASSVGGYEQYF. The J gene is TRBJ2-7, the V gene TRBV10-2; D possibly corresponds to TRBD2 (6 bases). CDR3 length: 12 residues. Trimming pared 6 bases from V and 3 bases from J, leaving 9 bases between. CDR1 WSHSY and CDR2 SAAADI come from the germline V gene.

The rearrangement joins TRBV7-2 to TRBJ2-2; D unresolved. The V gene lost 5 bases and the J gene lost 8 bases, with 9 bases spanning the gap. Per germline, CDR1 SGHTA and CDR2 FQGNSA. The CDR3 extends over 12 amino acids. CDR3 region: CASSNPTGELFF. In DNA, the CDR3 is TGTGCCAGCAGCAACCCCACGGGGGAGCTGTTTTTT.

This clonotype was observed once. V usage is TRBV7-9 and J usage is TRBJ2-7, with 9 bases that match TRBD1. The CDR3 contains 13 residues. From germline, CDR1 is SEHNR and CDR2 FQNEAQ (reference sequence). Unmatched junction bases numbered 5, after V lost 5 bases and J lost 6 bases. The CDR3 nucleotides are TGTGCCAGCAGCCAGTTACAGGGGGCCGAGCAGTACTTC. It is translated as CASSQLQGAEQYF. Complete variable domain (other parts from reference TRBV7-9 and TRBJ2-7): DTGVSQNPRHKITKRGQNVTFRCDPISEHNRLYWYRQTLGQGPEFLTYFQNEAQLEKSRLLSDRFSAERPKGSFSTLEIQRTEQGDSAMYLCASSQLQGAEQYFGPGTRLTVT.